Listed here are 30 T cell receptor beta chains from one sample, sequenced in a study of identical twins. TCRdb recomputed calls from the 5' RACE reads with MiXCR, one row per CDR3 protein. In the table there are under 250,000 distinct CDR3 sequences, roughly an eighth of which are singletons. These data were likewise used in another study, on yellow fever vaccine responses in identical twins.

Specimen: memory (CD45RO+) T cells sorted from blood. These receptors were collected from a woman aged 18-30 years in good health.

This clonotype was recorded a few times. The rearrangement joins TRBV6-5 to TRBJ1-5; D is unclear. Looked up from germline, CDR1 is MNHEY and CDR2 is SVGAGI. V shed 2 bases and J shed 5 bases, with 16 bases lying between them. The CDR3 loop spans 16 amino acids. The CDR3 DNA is TGTGCCAGCAGTTACCCTACGGTGTCGGAAGATCAGCCCCAGCATTTT. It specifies CASSYPTVSEDQPQHF.

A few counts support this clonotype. CDR3 nucleotides: TGCGCCAGCACACCCAGGTCTGGATCGAGGACAGATACGCAGTATTTT. Translating it yields CASTPRSGSRTDTQYF. The rearrangement joins TRBV5-1 to TRBJ2-3; no firm D call. The CDR3 sequence is 16 residues long. Germline CDR1 reads SGHRS; CDR2 reads YFSETQ. The V gene lost 6 bases and the J gene lost 3 bases, with 20 bases spanning the gap.

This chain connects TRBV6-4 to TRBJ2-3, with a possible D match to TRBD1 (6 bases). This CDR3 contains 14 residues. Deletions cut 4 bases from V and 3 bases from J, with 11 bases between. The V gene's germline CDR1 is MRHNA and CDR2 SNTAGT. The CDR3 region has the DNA TGTGCCAGCAGTGGAGGGGGAGAGACAGATACGCAGTATTTT. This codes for CASSGGGETDTQYF.

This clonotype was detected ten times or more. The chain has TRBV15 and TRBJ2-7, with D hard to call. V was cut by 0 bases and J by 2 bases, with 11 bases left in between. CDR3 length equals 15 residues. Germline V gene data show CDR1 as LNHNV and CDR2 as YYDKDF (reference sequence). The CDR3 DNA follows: TGTGCCACCAGCAGAGAAGTGGGCCTTGCCTACGAGCAGTACTTC. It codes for CATSREVGLAYEQYF.

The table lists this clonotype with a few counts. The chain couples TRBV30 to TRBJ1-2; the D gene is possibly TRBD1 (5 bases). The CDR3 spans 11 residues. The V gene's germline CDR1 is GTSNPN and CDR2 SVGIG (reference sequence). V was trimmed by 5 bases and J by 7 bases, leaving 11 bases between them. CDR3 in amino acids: CAWDQGVGYTF. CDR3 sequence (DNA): TGTGCCTGGGATCAGGGAGTTGGCTACACCTTC.

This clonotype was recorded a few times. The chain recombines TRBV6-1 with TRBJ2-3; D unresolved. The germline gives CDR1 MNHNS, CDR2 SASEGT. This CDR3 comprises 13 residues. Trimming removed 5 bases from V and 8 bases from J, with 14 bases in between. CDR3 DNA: TGTGCCAGCAGTAGCTTACTACTCTCTACGCAGTATTTT. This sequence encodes CASSSLLLSTQYF.

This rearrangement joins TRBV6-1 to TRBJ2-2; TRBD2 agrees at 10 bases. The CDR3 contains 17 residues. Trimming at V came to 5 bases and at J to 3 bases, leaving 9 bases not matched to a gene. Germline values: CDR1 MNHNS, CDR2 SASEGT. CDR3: CASSTALTSGYTGELFF. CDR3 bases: TGTGCCAGCAGTACAGCATTGACTAGCGGGTACACCGGGGAGCTGTTTTTT.

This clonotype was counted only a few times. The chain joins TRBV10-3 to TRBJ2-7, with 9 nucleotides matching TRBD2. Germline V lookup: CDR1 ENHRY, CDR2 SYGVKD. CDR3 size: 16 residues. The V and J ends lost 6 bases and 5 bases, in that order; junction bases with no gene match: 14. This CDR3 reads CAISLESREGVDEQYF. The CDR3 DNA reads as TGTGCCATCAGCTTGGAGTCGCGGGAGGGTGTGGACGAGCAGTACTTC.

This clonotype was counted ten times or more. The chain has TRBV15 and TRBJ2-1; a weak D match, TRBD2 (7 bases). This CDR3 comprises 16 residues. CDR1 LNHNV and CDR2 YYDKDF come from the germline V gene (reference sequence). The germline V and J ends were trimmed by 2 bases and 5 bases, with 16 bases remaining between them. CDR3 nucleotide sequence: TGTGCCACCAGCAGAAAGGGGGGGCCAGTGAACAATGAGCAGTTCTTC. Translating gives CATSRKGGPVNNEQFF.

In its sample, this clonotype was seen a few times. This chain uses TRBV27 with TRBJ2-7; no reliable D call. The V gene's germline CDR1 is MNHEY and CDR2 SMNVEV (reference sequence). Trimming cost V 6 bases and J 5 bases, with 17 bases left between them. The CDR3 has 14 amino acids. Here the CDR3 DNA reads TGTGCCAGCAGATTGTCTCCGAACCCCCACGAGCAGTACTTC. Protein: CASRLSPNPHEQYF.

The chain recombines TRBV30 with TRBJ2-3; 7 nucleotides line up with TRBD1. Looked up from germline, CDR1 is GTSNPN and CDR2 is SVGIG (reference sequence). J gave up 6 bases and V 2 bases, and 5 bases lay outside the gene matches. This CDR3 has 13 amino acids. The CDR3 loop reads CAWSHLQGDTQYF. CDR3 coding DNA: TGTGCCTGGAGTCACTTACAGGGGGATACGCAGTATTTT.

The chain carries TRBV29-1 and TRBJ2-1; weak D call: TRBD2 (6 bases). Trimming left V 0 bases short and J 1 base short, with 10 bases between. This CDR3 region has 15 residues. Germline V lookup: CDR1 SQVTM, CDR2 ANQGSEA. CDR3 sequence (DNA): TGCAGCGTTGAAGATCCGGGAGTTTCCTACAATGAGCAGTTCTTC. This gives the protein CSVEDPGVSYNEQFF.

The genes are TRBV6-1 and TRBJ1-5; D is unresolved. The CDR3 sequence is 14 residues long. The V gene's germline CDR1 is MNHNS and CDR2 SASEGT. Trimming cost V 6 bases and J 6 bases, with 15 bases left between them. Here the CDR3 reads CASSETLGSQPQHF. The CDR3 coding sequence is TGTGCCAGCAGCGAGACCTTGGGAAGTCAGCCCCAGCATTTT.

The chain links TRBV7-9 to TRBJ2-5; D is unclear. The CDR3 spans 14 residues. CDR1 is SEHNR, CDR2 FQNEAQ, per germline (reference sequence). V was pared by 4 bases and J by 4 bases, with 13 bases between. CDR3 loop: CASSSNSELETQYF. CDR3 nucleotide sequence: TGTGCCAGCAGCTCCAATTCGGAGCTAGAGACCCAGTACTTC.

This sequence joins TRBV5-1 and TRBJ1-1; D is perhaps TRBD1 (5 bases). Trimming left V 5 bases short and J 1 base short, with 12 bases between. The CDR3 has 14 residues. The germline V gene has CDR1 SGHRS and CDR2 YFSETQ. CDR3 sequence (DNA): TGCGCCAGCAGAAATCAGGGTACGAACACTGAAGCTTTCTTT. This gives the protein CASRNQGTNTEAFF.

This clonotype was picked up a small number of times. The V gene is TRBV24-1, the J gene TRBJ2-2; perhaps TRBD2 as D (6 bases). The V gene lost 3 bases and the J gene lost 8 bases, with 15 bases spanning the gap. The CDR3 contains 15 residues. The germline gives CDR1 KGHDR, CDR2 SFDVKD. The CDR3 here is CATSDPPGGAGELFF. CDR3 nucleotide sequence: TGTGCCACCAGTGATCCACCCGGGGGTGCGGGGGAGCTGTTTTTT.

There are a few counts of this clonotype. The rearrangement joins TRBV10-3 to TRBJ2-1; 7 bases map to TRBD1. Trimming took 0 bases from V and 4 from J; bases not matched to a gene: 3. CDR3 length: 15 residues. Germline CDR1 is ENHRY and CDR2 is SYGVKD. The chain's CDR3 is CAISESGGAYNEQFF. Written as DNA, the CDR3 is TGTGCCATCAGTGAGTCAGGGGGCGCATACAATGAGCAGTTCTTC.

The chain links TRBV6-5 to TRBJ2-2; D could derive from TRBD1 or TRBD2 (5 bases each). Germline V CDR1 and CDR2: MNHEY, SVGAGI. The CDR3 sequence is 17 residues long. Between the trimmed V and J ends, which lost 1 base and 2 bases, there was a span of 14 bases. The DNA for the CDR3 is TGTGCCAGCAGTTACTTAGGGACGGGGATTAACACCGGGGAGCTGTTTTTT. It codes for CASSYLGTGINTGELFF.

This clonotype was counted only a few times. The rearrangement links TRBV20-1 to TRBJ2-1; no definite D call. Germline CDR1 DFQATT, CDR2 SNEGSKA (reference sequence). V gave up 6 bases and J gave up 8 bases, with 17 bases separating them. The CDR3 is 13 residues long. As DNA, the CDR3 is TGCAGTGCCCCGGGTAGTTCTACCTATGAGCAGTTCTTC. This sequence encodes CSAPGSSTYEQFF.

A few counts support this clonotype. The DNA of the CDR3 is TGTGCCAGCAGCTCGGCGCTCAAACAGGTCCCCTGGGAGACCCAGTACTTC. It yields the protein CASSSALKQVPWETQYF. This chain connects TRBV7-9 to TRBJ2-5; possible D gene TRBD1, 5 bases. The CDR3 is 17 residues long. The germline CDR1 and CDR2 sequences are SEHNR and FQNEAQ (reference sequence). Trimming took off 4 bases at V and 5 bases at J, with 23 bases between the two ends.

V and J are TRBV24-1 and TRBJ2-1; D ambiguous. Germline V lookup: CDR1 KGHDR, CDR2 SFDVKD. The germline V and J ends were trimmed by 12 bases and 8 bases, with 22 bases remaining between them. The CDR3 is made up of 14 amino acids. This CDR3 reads CAPPLRGRPHEQFF. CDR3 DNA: TGTGCCCCACCACTCCGAGGCAGGCCCCATGAGCAGTTCTTC.

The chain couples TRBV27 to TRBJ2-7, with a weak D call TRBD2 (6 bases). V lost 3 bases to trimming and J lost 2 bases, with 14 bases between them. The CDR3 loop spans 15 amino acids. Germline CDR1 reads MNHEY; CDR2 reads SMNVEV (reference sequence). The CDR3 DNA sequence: TGTGCCAGCAGTTTCTCCCGGGGACTGGCCTACGAGCAGTACTTC. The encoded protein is CASSFSRGLAYEQYF.

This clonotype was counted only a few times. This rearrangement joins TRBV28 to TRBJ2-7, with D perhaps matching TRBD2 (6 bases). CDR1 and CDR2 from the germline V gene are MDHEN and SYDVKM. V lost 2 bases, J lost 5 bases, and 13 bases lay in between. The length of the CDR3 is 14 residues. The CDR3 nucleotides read TGTGCCAGCAGTTTAATCGGGGGTGGCGACGAGCAGTACTTC. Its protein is CASSLIGGGDEQYF.

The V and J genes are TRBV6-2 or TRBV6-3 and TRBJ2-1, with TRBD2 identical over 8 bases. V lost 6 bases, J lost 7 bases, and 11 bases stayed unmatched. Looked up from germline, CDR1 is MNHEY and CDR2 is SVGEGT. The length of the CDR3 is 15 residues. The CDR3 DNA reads TGTGCCAGCAGACACCTAGCGGGTAAAGGGAATGAGCAGTTCTTC. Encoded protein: CASRHLAGKGNEQFF.

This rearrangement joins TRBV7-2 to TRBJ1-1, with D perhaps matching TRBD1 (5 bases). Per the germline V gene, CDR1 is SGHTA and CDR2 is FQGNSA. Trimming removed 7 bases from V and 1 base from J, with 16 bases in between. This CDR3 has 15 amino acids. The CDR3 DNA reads TGTGCCAGCACGTGGGGGGGAGGAGCGAACACTGAAGCTTTCTTT. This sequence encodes CASTWGGGANTEAFF.

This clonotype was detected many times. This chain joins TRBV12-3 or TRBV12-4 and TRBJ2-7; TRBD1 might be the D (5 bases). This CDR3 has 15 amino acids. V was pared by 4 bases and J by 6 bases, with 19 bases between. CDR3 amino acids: CASSSAGRLLIEQYF. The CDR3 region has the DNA TGTGCCAGCAGTTCCGCAGGGCGGCTCTTGATCGAGCAGTACTTC.

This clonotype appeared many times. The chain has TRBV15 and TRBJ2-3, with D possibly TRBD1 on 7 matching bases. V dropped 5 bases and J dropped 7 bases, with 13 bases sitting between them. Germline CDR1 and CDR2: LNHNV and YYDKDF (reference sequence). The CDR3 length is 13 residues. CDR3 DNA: TGTGCCACCAGCCAGGGGGGCACGAATACGCAGTATTTT. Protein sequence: CATSQGGTNTQYF.

CDR3 bases: TGTGCCAGCAGTCGAAAGAACACTGAAGCTTTCTTT. It specifies CASSRKNTEAFF. The chain has TRBV6-5 and TRBJ1-1; no clear D. Trimming cost V 5 bases and J 1 base, with 5 bases left between them. The CDR3 has 12 residues. Looked up from germline, CDR1 is MNHEY and CDR2 is SVGAGI.

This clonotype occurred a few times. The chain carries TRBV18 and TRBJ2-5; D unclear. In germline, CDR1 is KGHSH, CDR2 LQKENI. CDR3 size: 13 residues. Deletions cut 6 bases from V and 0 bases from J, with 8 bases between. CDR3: CASSSLNQETQYF. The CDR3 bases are TGTGCCAGCTCGTCCCTAAACCAAGAGACCCAGTACTTC. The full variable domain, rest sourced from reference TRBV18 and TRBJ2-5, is NAGVMQNPRHLVRRRGQEARLRCSPMKGHSHVYWYRQLPEEGLKFMVYLQKENIIDESGMPKERFSAEFPKEGPSILRIQQVVRGDSAAYFCASSSLNQETQYFGPGTRLLVL.

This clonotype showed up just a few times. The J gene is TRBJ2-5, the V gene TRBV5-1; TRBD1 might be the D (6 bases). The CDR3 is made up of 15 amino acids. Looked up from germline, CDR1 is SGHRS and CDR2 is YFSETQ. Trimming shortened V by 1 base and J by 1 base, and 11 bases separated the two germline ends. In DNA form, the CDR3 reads TGCGCCAGCAGCTTGATGGGGGCCCCCCAAGAGACCCAGTACTTC. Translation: CASSLMGAPQETQYF.